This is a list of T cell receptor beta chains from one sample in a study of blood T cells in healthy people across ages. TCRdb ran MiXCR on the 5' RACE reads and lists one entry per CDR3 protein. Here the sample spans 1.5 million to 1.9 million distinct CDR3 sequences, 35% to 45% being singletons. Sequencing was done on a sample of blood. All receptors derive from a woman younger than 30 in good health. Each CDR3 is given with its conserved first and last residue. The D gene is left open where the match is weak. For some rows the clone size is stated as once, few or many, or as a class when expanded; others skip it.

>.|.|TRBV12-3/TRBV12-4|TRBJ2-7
CASCTDIYEQYF
TGTGCCAGCTGTACGGATATTTACGAGCAGTACTTC
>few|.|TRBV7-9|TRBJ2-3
CASCSGAGASSDTQYF
TGTGCCAGCTGCTCAGGGGCGGGGGCGAGTTCTGATACGCAGTATTTT
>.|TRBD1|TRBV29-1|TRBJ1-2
CSGGTGADYGYTF
TGCAGCGGGGGGACAGGAGCCGACTATGGCTACACCTTC
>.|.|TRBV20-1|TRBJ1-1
CSAKAGSRTEAFF
TGCAGTGCTAAGGCAGGGTCGCGCACTGAAGCTTTCTTT
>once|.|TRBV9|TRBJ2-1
CASSVGFTPPNEQFF
TGTGCCAGCAGCGTAGGTTTCACCCCGCCCAATGAGCAGTTCTTC
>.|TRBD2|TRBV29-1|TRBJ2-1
CSVELASGSYNEQFF
TGCAGCGTTGAATTGGCTAGCGGGAGCTACAATGAGCAGTTCTTC
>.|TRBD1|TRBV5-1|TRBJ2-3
CASSPGPGQVSYEQYF
TGCGCCAGCAGCCCCGGACCCGGACAGGTTTCCTACGAGCAGTATTTT
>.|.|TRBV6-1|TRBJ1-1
CASSEHGRTEAFF
TGTGCCAGCAGTGAACACGGGCGGACTGAAGCTTTCTTT
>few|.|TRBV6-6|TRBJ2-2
CASNRGWAGELFF
TGTGCCAGCAATAGGGGGTGGGCCGGGGAGCTGTTTTTT
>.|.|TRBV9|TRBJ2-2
CASSVRQGEYDGELFF
TGTGCCAGCAGCGTCCGTCAGGGTGAATATGACGGGGAGCTGTTTTTT
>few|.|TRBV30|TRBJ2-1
CAWSVQGYNEQFF
TGTGCTTGGAGTGTCCAAGGGTACAATGAGCAGTTCTTC